This TCR beta chain comes out of a study of PD-L1 blockade in urothelial cancer. For the study at large: Of about 29 patients, about 24 were males with bladder-origin urothelial cancer.

Sequencing was performed with immunoSEQ multiplex PCR; in TCRdb, only in-frame clones are kept and a portion is missing. The sample shows some 80,000 clones, about nine tenths of them seen only once. This CDR3 comprises 15 residues. V lost 3 bases, J lost 0 bases, and 12 bases lay in between. Germline CDR1 and CDR2: MDHEN and SYDVKM. The specimen comprised PBMCs, sampled around atezolizumab (anti-PD-L1) treatment. The source of this sequence is an older woman with urothelial cancer. The chain is built from TRBV28 and TRBJ2-7; D may be TRBD1 (5 bases). The CDR3 nucleotides are TGTGCCAGCAGTTTTCGCAGTGACAGCTCCTACGAGCAGTACTTC. Residues: CASSFRSDSSYEQYF.